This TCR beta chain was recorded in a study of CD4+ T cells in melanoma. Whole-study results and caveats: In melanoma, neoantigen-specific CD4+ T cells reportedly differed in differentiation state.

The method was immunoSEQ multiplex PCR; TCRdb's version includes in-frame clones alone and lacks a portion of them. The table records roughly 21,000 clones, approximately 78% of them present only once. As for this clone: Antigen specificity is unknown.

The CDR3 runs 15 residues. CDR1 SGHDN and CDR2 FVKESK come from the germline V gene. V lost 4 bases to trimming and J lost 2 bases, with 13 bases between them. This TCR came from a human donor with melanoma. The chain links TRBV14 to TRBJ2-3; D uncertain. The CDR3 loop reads CASSRQKVPTDTQYF. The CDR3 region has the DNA TGTGCCAGCAGCCGCCAAAAAGTCCCCACAGATACGCAGTATTTT.